The rows below give T cell receptor beta chains drawn from one sample of a study of T cells in Graves' hyperthyroidism and ophthalmopathy. TCRdb called the multiplex PCR reads again in MiXCR, with one record for every CDR3 protein. The table lists 350,000 to 400,000 distinct CDR3 sequences, approximately 15% of them singletons. Source material: blood. The receptors stem from a woman aged 30 to 39 with Graves' hyperthyroidism. The CDR3 runs from the conserved cysteine through the conserved F or W. D genes are given only for firm matches. Size is omitted from some rows. Given values are once, few, many or a class for expanded clones.

cdr3_nt cdr3_aa clone_size d_call j_call v_call
TGTGCCAGCAGTGAAGTTGTACAGCCCCAGCATTTT CASSEVVQPQHF NA NA TRBJ1-5 TRBV6-4
TGTGCCAGCAGTGACTCTGAAGTTCCTGGGTCACCCCTCCACTTT CASSDSEVPGSPLHF NA NA TRBJ1-6 TRBV6-2/TRBV6-3
TGTGCCAGTAGTATCGGACAGTCCAAAAGCTCCTACAATGAGCAGTTCTTC CASSIGQSKSSYNEQFF few NA TRBJ2-1 TRBV19
TGTGCCACCAGCAGAAGAAGTAGCTCCTACAATGAGCAGTTCTTC CATSRRSSSYNEQFF few NA TRBJ2-1 TRBV15
TGCGCCAGCAGCCAAGTATGGGGGGGGTTACACGAGCAGTACTTC CASSQVWGGLHEQYF few TRBD2 TRBJ2-7 TRBV4-1
TGTGCCAGCTACAGGGGACTTAATGAAAAACTGTTTTTT CASYRGLNEKLFF NA TRBD1 TRBJ1-4 TRBV28
TGTGCCAGCAGCTCTACAGGGTACTTCTCTGGAAACACCATATATTTT CASSSTGYFSGNTIYF few NA TRBJ1-3 TRBV7-2
TGTGCCAGCAGCTTACAACTAGCGGGGGCGTTGGAGACCCAGTACTTC CASSLQLAGALETQYF NA TRBD2 TRBJ2-5 TRBV7-9
TGTGCCAGCAGCTTGTTAAACACGGTGAATTCACCCCTCCACTTT CASSLLNTVNSPLHF NA NA TRBJ1-6 TRBV13
TGTGCCAGCAGTGTTGGCCTAGCAACTAATGAAAAACTGTTTTTT CASSVGLATNEKLFF many NA TRBJ1-4 TRBV2
TGTGCCACCAGCCTTAGCGGGAGTCCCACCAATGAGCAGTTCTTC CATSLSGSPTNEQFF few TRBD2 TRBJ2-1 TRBV24-1
TGCAGTGCTAGTCTTTTGGAGGGCTCACCCCTCCACTTT CSASLLEGSPLHF many NA TRBJ1-6 TRBV20-1
TGCAGTGCTCAAGACTACCGCAGCCTAGATACGCAGTATTTT CSAQDYRSLDTQYF few NA TRBJ2-3 TRBV20-1
TGTGCCACCAGTGACCCTGCCAGGGGGTACTATGGCTACACCTTC CATSDPARGYYGYTF NA TRBD1 TRBJ1-2 TRBV24-1
TGCAGTGCTAGACAATTGGGAGGGGGAGAGACCCAGTACTTC CSARQLGGGETQYF many NA TRBJ2-5 TRBV20-1
TGTGCCAGCAGCACCGGGACAGGGTCTGGCTACACCTTC CASSTGTGSGYTF NA TRBD1 TRBJ1-2 TRBV14
TGTGCCACCAGCTTGCAGGACTATCCCTACGAGCAGTACTTC CATSLQDYPYEQYF NA NA TRBJ2-7 TRBV7-2
TGTGCCAGCAAAACCGGGACAGGGGGCTTCGAGCAGTACTTC CASKTGTGGFEQYF many TRBD1 TRBJ2-7 TRBV12-3/TRBV12-4
TGTGCCAGCAGTTGGAGTTACAATGGGCAGTTCTTC CASSWSYNGQFF NA NA TRBJ2-1 TRBV12-3/TRBV12-4
TGCAGTGCTAGGGGTAGCGGGGGAAACGCGTACAATGAGCAGTTCTTC CSARGSGGNAYNEQFF NA TRBD2 TRBJ2-1 TRBV20-1
TGTGCCAGCAGTGTAGCCGGGACTAGCGGCGAGCAGTACTTC CASSVAGTSGEQYF NA TRBD2 TRBJ2-7 TRBV25-1
TGTGCCACCAGTGATAAGGACAGGCTGGGGGGAGATACGCAGTATTTT CATSDKDRLGGDTQYF many NA TRBJ2-3 TRBV24-1
TGCAGTGCTAATGGGGGGACCGGGACTAGCGGGAGAACCTACAATGAGCAGTTCTTC CSANGGTGTSGRTYNEQFF many TRBD2 TRBJ2-1 TRBV20-1
TGCGCCAGCAGCCCCGGGACAGGGGGCAATGAGCAGTTCTTC CASSPGTGGNEQFF many TRBD1 TRBJ2-1 TRBV5-1
TGTGCCAGCAGTTATACTGGGACTAGCGGGGGGCCCACAGATACGCAGTATTTT CASSYTGTSGGPTDTQYF many TRBD2 TRBJ2-3 TRBV28
TGCGCCAGCAGCCATCCATCCCGGGACACTACCAACACTGAAGCTTTCTTT CASSHPSRDTTNTEAFF few NA TRBJ1-1 TRBV4-1
TGTGCCAGCTCATCCCTGGCTAGCGGGAGACCTAGCACAGATACGCAGTATTTT CASSSLASGRPSTDTQYF once TRBD2 TRBJ2-3 TRBV18
TGTGCCAGCAGCCATTCGAATGAGCAGTTCTTC CASSHSNEQFF many NA TRBJ2-1 TRBV14
TGTGCCAGCACCCCGCCGGGACGACGGGAAAAACTGTTTTTT CASTPPGRREKLFF NA NA TRBJ1-4 TRBV11-2
TGTGCCAGCAGTTCCTCAAACAGGGGCTCCTACAATGAGCAGTTCTTC CASSSSNRGSYNEQFF NA TRBD1 TRBJ2-1 TRBV28
TGTGCCAGCAAATTGTCGCAGGCGGCAGATACGCAGTATTTT CASKLSQAADTQYF NA NA TRBJ2-3 TRBV7-9
TGTGCCAGCAGTGGAGACAGGGGCGGGTACTATGGCTACACCTTC CASSGDRGGYYGYTF NA TRBD1 TRBJ1-2 TRBV2
TGCAGTGCTAGAGATCGTAGCGGGACGCCCTACGAGCAGTACTTC CSARDRSGTPYEQYF many TRBD2 TRBJ2-7 TRBV20-1